This TCR beta chain emerged from a study of blood T cells in healthy people across ages. It was with a sample-barcoded 5' primer and a J-beta primer mix that a second PCR of roughly 7 to 12 cycles was run. Unique molecular identifiers of 12 random nucleotides labeled each cDNA. MiXCR, applied by TCRdb to the 5' RACE reads, yields one record per CDR3 protein. The repertoire holds roughly 930,000 distinct CDR3 sequences, with roughly 52% as singletons. This CDR3 region has 15 residues. Between the trimmed V and J ends, which lost 1 base and 4 bases, there was a span of 11 bases. Germline CDR1 and CDR2: SGHVS and FNYEAQ. Broader study findings: Naive T cell percentage by flow cytometry tracked strongly with beta diversity.

Concerning this clonotype: Its antigen is as yet unknown.

The chain recombines TRBV7-6 with TRBJ2-1; the D gene could be TRBD1 or TRBD2 (5 bases each). The sequence was obtained from a man aged 25-40 years in good health. Sequencing input: blood. The chain's CDR3 is CASSLDHGAYNEQFF. The CDR3 bases are TGTGCCAGCAGCTTAGACCACGGGGCTTACAATGAGCAGTTCTTC.